These 12 T cell receptor beta chains were sequenced from one sample in a study of Ad26.COV2.S vaccination and SARS-CoV-2 variants. The treatment was: over 15 received Ad26.COV2.S at low or high dose, single or two shots; a few received placebo; per-sample allocation not given. Sampling took place 63 days after the first vaccine or placebo injection. Generated by immunoSEQ multiplex PCR, the TCRdb table keeps only in-frame clones and is missing some. The data hold fewer than 400,000 clones, with roughly nine tenths observed a single time. Here the sequenced sample was peripheral blood, taken in a trial of Ad26.COV2.S vaccine versus placebo. Source of these receptors: a person between 18 and 59 years old who received the Ad26.COV2.S COVID-19 vaccine or a placebo.

This clone was seen once. This chain uses TRBV3-1 (or the pseudogene TRBV3-2) with TRBJ2-1; TRBD1 might be the D (6 bases). This CDR3 has 15 residues. V was shortened by 1 base and J by 6 bases, with 13 bases between the two germline ends. Germline-derived CDR1 and CDR2 are LGHDT and YNNKEL (reference sequence). CDR3 sequence (DNA): TGTGCCAGCAGCCAAGCCCAGACAGGATCCAATGAGCAGTTCTTC. It codes for CASSQAQTGSNEQFF.

V gene TRBV6-5 combines with J gene TRBJ2-6; tentatively, D is TRBD1 or TRBD2 (5 bases each). The CDR3 has 16 amino acids. V was shortened by 0 bases and J by 4 bases, with 10 bases between the two germline ends. Germline V CDR1 and CDR2: MNHEY, SVGAGI. The DNA for the CDR3 is TGTGCCAGCAGTTACTCGATCGGGGCCGGGGCCAACGTCCTGACTTTC. It codes for CASSYSIGAGANVLTF.

The chain is built from TRBV3-1 (or the pseudogene TRBV3-2) and TRBJ1-6; possibly TRBD1 for D (6 bases). The germline V gene has CDR1 LGHDT and CDR2 YNNKEL (reference sequence). The CDR3 consists of 14 residues. V was clipped by 7 bases and J by 6 bases, with 13 bases between them. The chain's CDR3 is CASTLQGGNSPLHF. Here the CDR3 DNA reads TGTGCCAGCACCCTACAGGGCGGTAATTCACCCCTCCACTTT.

The chain combines TRBV7-9 with TRBJ2-5; 7 nucleotides match TRBD2. The CDR3 extends over 18 amino acids. Trimming at V came to 5 bases and at J to 0 bases, leaving 15 bases not matched to a gene. Germline CDR1 reads SEHNR; CDR2 reads FQNEAQ (reference sequence). The CDR3 protein is CASSLLSSGGLYQETQYF. The CDR3 region has the DNA TGTGCCAGCAGCCTACTGTCGTCGGGGGGATTGTACCAAGAGACCCAGTACTTC.

The chain employs TRBV5-1 and TRBJ1-1; no firm D call. Germline V gene data show CDR1 as SGHRS and CDR2 as YFSETQ. The CDR3 runs 14 residues. V shed 0 bases and J shed 1 base, with 7 bases lying between them. Here the CDR3 reads CASSLAIPNTEAFF. CDR3 sequence (DNA): TGCGCCAGCAGCTTGGCCATCCCGAACACTGAAGCTTTCTTT.

The rearrangement links TRBV2 to TRBJ2-1; D is unclear. V shed 6 bases and J shed 4 bases, with 4 bases lying between them. CDR1 and CDR2 (germline): SNHLY, FYNNEI. The CDR3 has 11 amino acids. The CDR3 loop reads CASREYNEQFF. The CDR3 DNA is TGTGCCAGCAGGGAGTACAATGAGCAGTTCTTC.

This chain connects TRBV5-4 to TRBJ1-4; maybe TRBD1 (5 bases). This CDR3 comprises 16 residues. The V and J ends lost 1 base and 7 bases respectively, with 17 bases between them. Germline V gene lookup returns CDR1 SGHNT and CDR2 YYREEE (reference sequence). This CDR3 is CASSLKTGTTGEKLFF. As DNA, the CDR3 is TGTGCCAGCAGCTTGAAGACCGGGACGACGGGTGAAAAACTGTTTTTT.

The rearrangement links TRBV6-6 to TRBJ1-1; D is perhaps TRBD1 (6 bases). Germline CDR1 and CDR2: MNHNY and SVGAGI (reference sequence). This CDR3 has 14 amino acids. The germline V and J ends were trimmed by 5 bases and 4 bases, with 14 bases remaining between them. CDR3 amino acids: CASSMPEQGTEAFF. CDR3 DNA: TGTGCCAGCAGTATGCCCGAACAGGGCACTGAAGCTTTCTTT.

This chain uses TRBV5-6 with TRBJ2-3; no clear D. CDR1 and CDR2 (germline): SGHDT, YYEEEE. Trimming pared 6 bases from V and 2 bases from J, leaving 16 bases between. The CDR3 has 15 amino acids. The CDR3 DNA reads TGTGCCAGCAACCTGAGGCGGACGCTCACAGATACGCAGTATTTT. It translates to CASNLRRTLTDTQYF.

The gene calls are TRBV6-5 and TRBJ1-2; 7 bases fit TRBD1. The CDR3 is made up of 15 amino acids. V lost 6 bases, J lost 0 bases, and 7 bases stayed unmatched. Germline-derived CDR1 and CDR2 are MNHEY and SVGAGI. The CDR3 region is CASRPDRRANYGYTF. DNA for the CDR3: TGTGCCAGCAGGCCGGACAGGCGAGCTAACTATGGCTACACCTTC.

In this sample, this clone turned up a few times. This chain uses TRBV30 with TRBJ1-1, with D uncertain. The CDR3 spans 12 residues. Germline CDR1 is GTSNPN and CDR2 is SVGIG (reference sequence). V lost 5 bases and J lost 3, with 10 bases in between. The CDR3 spells CAWAAVDTEAFF. For the CDR3, the DNA is TGTGCCTGGGCGGCGGTTGACACTGAAGCTTTCTTT.

The chain employs TRBV7-6 and TRBJ2-5; 11 bases are a match to TRBD2. V gave up 1 base and J gave up 5 bases; unmatched junction bases: 9. Germline loops: CDR1 SGHVS, CDR2 FNYEAQ. The CDR3 runs to 17 residues. The CDR3 DNA reads TGTGCCAGCAGCTTAGGCCATACTAGCGGGGGCGGGGAGACCCAGTACTTC. Its protein is CASSLGHTSGGGETQYF.